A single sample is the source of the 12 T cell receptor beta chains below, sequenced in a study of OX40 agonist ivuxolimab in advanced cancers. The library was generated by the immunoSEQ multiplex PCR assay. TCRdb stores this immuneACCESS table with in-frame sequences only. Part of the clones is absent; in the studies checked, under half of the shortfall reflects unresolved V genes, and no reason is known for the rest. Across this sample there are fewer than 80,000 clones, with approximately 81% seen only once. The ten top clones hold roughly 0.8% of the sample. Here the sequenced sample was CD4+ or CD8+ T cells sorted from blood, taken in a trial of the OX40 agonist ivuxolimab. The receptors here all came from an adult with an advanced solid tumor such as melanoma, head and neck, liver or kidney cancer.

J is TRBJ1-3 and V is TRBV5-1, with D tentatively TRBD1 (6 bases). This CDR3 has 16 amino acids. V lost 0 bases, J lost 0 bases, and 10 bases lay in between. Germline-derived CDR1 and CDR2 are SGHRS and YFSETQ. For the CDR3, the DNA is TGCGCCAGCAGCTTGGCGACAGGAAGCTCTGGAAACACCATATATTTT. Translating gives CASSLATGSSGNTIYF.

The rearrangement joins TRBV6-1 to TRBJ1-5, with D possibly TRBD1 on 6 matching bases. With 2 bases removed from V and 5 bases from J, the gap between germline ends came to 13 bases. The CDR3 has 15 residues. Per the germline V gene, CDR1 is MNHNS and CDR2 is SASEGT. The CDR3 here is CASSEYSPGDQPQHF. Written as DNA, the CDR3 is TGTGCCAGCAGTGAATATTCCCCAGGGGATCAGCCCCAGCATTTT.

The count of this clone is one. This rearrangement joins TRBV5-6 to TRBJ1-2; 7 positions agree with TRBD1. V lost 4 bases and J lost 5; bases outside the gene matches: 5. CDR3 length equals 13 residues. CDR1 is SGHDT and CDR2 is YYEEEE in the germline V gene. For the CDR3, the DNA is TGTGCCAGCAGCGAGGGACAGTTGTATGGCTACACCTTC. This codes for CASSEGQLYGYTF.

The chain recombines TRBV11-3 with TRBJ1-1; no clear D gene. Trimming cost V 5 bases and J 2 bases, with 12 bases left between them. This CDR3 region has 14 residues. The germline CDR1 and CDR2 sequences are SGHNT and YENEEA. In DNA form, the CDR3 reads TGTGCCAGCAGCAACTTCAAGGGAAACACTGAAGCTTTCTTT. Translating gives CASSNFKGNTEAFF.

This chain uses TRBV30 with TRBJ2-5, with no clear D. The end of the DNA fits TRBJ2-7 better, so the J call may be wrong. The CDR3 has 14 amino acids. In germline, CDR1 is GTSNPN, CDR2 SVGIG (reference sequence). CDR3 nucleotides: TGTGCCTGGAGTGGCGGAACAGCAGTTTACGAGCAGTACTTC. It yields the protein CAWSGGTAVYEQYF.

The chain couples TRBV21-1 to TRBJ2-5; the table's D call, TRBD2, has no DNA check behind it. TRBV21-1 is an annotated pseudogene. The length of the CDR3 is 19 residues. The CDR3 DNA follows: TGTGCCAGCAGCAAAGGGGGGGGACTAGCGGGACTCAAAGGGAAGACCCAGTACTTC. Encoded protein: CASSKGGGLAGLKGKTQYF.

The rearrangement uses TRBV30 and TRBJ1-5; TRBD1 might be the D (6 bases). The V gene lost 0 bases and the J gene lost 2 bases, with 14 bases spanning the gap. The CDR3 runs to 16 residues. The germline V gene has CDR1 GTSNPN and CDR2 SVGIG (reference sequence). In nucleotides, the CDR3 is TGTGCCTGGAGTGTATCGAATGCAGGGGGCAATCAGCCCCAGCATTTT. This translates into CAWSVSNAGGNQPQHF. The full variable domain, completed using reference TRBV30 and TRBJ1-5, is SQTIHQWPATLVQPVGSPLSLECTVEGTSNPNLYWYRQAAGRGLQLLFYSVGIGQISSEVPQNLSASRPQDRQFILSSKKLLLSDSGFYLCAWSVSNAGGNQPQHFGDGTRLSIL.

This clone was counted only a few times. CDR3 in amino acids: CASSQDETGGYGYTF. In DNA, the CDR3 is TGCGCCAGCAGCCAAGATGAGACAGGGGGCTATGGCTACACCTTC. The chain recombines TRBV4-1 with TRBJ1-2; 9 bases fit TRBD1. Looked up from germline, CDR1 is MGHRA and CDR2 is YSYEKL. The ends lost 0 bases at V and 4 bases at J; junction bases unmatched: 3. This CDR3 is built from 15 residues.

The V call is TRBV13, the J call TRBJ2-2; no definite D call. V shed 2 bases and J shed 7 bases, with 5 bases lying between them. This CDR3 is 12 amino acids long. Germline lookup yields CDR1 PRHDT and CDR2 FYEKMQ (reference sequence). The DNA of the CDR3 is TGTGCCAGCAGCTTAATGGTCGGGGAGCTGTTTTTT. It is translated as CASSLMVGELFF.

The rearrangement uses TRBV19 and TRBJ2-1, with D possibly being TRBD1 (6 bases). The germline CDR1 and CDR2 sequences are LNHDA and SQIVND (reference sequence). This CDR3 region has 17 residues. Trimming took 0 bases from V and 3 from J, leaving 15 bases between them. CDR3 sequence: CASSIDKATGGYNEQFF. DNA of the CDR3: TGTGCCAGTAGTATAGATAAAGCGACAGGAGGCTACAATGAGCAGTTCTTC. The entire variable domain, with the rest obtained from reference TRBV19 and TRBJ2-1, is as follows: DGGITQSPKYLFRKEGQNVTLSCEQNLNHDAMYWYRQDPGQGLRLIYYSQIVNDFQKGDIAEGYSVSREKKESFPLTVTSAQKNPTAFYLCASSIDKATGGYNEQFFGPGTRLTVL.

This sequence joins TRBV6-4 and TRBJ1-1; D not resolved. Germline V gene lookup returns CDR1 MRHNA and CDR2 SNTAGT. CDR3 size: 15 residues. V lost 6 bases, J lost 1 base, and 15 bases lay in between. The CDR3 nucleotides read TGTGCCAGCAGCACTTTTGCCGGAAAGAACACTGAAGCTTTCTTT. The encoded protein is CASSTFAGKNTEAFF.

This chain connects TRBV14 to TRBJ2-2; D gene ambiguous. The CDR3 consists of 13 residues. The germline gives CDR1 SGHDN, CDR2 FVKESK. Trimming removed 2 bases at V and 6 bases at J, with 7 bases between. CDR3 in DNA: TGTGCCAGCAGCCAATGGCGCGCCGGGGAGCTGTTTTTT. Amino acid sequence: CASSQWRAGELFF.